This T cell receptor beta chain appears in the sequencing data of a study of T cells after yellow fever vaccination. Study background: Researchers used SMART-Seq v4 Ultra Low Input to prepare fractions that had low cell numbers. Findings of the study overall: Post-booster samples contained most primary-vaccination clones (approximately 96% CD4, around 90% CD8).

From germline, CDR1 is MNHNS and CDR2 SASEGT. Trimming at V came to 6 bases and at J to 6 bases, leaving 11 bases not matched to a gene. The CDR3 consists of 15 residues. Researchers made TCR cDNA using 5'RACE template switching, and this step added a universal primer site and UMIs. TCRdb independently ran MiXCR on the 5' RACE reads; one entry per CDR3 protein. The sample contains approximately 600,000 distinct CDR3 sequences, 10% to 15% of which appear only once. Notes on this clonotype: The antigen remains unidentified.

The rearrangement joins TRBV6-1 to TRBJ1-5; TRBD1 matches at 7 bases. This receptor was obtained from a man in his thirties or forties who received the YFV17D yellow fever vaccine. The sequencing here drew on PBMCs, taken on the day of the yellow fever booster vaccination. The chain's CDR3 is CASSPDRVKSQPQHF. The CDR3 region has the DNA TGTGCCAGCAGCCCCGACAGGGTAAAGAGTCAGCCCCAGCATTTT.